This T cell receptor (beta chain) was captured by sequencing in a study of OX40 agonist ivuxolimab in advanced cancers. About the study: Of the participants, 40% had some prior anti-PD-1, anti-PD-L1 or anti-CTLA-4 therapy, which was allowed.

The CDR3 runs to 14 residues. Germline loops: CDR1 SNHLY, CDR2 FYNNEI. V lost 6 bases and J lost 0; bases outside the gene matches: 3. For this clone: Other DNA sequences in this specimen translate into the identical CDR3.

Sampling of blood occurred at baseline, cycle 4 day 1, and cycle 7 day 1. Measured with immunoSEQ multiplex PCR; TCRdb has only the in-frame clones, and not every one. The data hold tens of thousands of clones, with roughly 87% observed a single time. The sequencing here drew on CD4+ or CD8+ T cells sorted from blood, taken in a trial of the OX40 agonist ivuxolimab. The chain is built from TRBV2 and TRBJ2-3; TRBD1 matches 7 bases. The receptor was derived from an adult with an advanced solid tumor such as melanoma, head and neck, liver or kidney cancer. In nucleotides, the CDR3 is TGTGCCAGCAGCCGGGACAGAAGCACAGATACGCAGTATTTT. It is translated as CASSRDRSTDTQYF.